This TCR beta chain was identified in a study of blood T cell repertoires in COVID-19. In the original workflow: The assay estimated nucleated cells by amplifying reference gene primers. TCRdb keeps only in-frame clones here, not all; method: immunoSEQ multiplex PCR. V and J calls and clone size are those listed in that table; D and trimming were worked out from the DNA. The table shows a few hundred thousand clones, with over 75% occurring only once. Germline trimming cut 3 bases from V and 4 bases from J; bases unmatched to any gene: 0. CDR1 and CDR2 (germline): SGHAT, FQNNGV. The CDR3 is 12 residues long. Participants were aged about 18 to 90 years, lived in under 25 US areas, and enrolled virtually. Participants' reported clinical history set cohort assignment.

This chain links TRBV11-2 with TRBJ2-7; 7 nucleotides align to TRBD1. The sequencing sample was made of PBMCs or T cells enriched from blood (not recorded which). This receptor was obtained from a woman aged 40 to 49 who had recovered from COVID-19. The CDR3: CASSLTGYEQYF. Written as DNA, the CDR3 is TGTGCCAGCAGCTTGACAGGGTACGAGCAGTACTTC.